This T cell receptor (beta chain) appears in the sequencing data of a study of cytomegalovirus exposure and HLA in healthy donors. Study-level points and caveats: Cytomegalovirus-associated status was assigned to 164 TCR beta chains.

With 60 Vbeta and 13 Jbeta primers, the PCR was carried out. The repertoire was sequenced with immunoSEQ multiplex PCR; TCRdb's copy has only in-frame clones and lacks some. The table has 120,000 to 150,000 clones, almost 80% seen once. Concerning this clone itself: What it binds is not known.

This clonotype originated in a woman aged 40 to 49 in good health and CMV-seropositive. The sequencing input was PBMCs.

The CDR3 DNA reads as TGTGCCAGCTCACAGGCAGGGGGCTACGAGCAGTACTTC. Its translation: CASSQAGGYEQYF. This chain connects TRBV18 to TRBJ2-7, with TRBD1 identical over 7 bases. The CDR3 sequence is 13 residues long. The junction had 3 bases not matched to a gene; V was cut back by 4 bases and J by 3 bases. Per the germline V gene, CDR1 is KGHSH and CDR2 is LQKENI.